This TCR beta chain was observed in a study of blood T cell repertoires in COVID-19. Whole-study context: Acute-phase and convalescent COVID-19 samples originated in the United States, Italy and Spain. PBMCs, B-cell-depleted T cells, or T cells provided the cDNA or gDNA that made up the material.

Study processing details: Nucleated cell counts were estimated from reference gene primer amplification. The protocol was immunoSEQ multiplex PCR, while the TCRdb copy is restricted to in-frame clones and leaves out a portion. From that table come the V and J calls and clone size; the DNA was used to work out D and trimming. The table includes 180,000 or so clones, around 86% detected once. The J segment lost 4 bases and the V segment lost 0 bases, leaving 9 bases of the junction unmatched. Germline values: CDR1 SGHRS, CDR2 YFSETQ. The CDR3 loop spans 16 amino acids. This sequence was found in a man younger than 30 with acute or convalescent COVID-19. The V call is TRBV5-1, the J call TRBJ1-2; 7 bases agree with TRBD1. What was sequenced was peripheral blood. The DNA of the CDR3 is TGCGCCAGCAGCTTGGCAGAGGGGGACAGCTCCTATGGCTACACCTTC. Encoded protein: CASSLAEGDSSYGYTF.